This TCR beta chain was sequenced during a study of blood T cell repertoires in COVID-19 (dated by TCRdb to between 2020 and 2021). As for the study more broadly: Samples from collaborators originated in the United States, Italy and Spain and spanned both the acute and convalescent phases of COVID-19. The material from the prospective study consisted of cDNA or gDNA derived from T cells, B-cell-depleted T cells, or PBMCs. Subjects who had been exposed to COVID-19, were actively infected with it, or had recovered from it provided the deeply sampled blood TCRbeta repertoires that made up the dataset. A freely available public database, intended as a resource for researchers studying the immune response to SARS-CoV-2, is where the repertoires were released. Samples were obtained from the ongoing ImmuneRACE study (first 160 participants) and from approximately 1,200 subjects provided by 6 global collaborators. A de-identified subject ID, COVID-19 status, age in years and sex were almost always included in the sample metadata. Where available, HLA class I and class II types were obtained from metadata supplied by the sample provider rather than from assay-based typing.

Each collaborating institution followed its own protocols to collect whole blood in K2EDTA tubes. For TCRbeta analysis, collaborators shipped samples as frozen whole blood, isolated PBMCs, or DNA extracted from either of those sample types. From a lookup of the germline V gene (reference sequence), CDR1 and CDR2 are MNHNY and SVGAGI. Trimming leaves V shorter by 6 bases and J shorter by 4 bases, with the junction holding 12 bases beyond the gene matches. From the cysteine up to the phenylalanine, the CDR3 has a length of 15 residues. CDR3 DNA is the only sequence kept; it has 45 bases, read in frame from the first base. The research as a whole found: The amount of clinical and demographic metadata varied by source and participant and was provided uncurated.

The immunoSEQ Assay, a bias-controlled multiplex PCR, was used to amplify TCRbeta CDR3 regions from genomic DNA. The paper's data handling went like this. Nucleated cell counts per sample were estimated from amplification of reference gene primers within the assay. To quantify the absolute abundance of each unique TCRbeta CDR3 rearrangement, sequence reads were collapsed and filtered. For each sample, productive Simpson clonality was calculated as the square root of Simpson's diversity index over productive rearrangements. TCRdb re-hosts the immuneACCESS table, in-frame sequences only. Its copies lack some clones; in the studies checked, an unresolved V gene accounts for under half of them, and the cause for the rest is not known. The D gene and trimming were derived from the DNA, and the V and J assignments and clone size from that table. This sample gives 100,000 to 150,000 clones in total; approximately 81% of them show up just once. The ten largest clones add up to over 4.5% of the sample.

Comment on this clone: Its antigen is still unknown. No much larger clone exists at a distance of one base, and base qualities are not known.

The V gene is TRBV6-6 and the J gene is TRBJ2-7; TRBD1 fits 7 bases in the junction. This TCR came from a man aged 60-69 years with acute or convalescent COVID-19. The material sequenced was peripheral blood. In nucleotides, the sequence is TGTGCCAGCAGCAGAGCAGGGGGAGATCATTACGAGCAGTACTTC. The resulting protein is CASSRAGGDHYEQYF.